This T cell receptor (beta chain) was profiled in a study of blood T cell repertoires in COVID-19 (dated by TCRdb to about 2020). Some background on the complete study: Samples from collaborators originated in the United States, Italy and Spain and spanned both the acute and convalescent phases of COVID-19. Sample metadata almost always included a de-identified subject ID, COVID-19 status, age in years and sex. HLA class I and class II types, where available, came from metadata supplied by the sample provider rather than from assay-based typing. The prospective study material was composed of cDNA or gDNA derived from T cells, B-cell-depleted T cells, or PBMCs. The dataset comprised deeply sampled blood TCRbeta repertoires from subjects exposed to, actively infected with, or recovered from COVID-19. The repertoires were made available in a free public database intended to serve as a resource for research on the immune response to SARS-CoV-2. The samples were drawn from the first 160 participants of the ongoing ImmuneRACE study and from 1,254 subjects provided by 6 global collaborators. Overall study outcomes, separate from this receptor: The quantity of clinical and demographic metadata differed by source and by participant and was supplied without curation.

Another Seattle source contributed samples from volunteer blood donors who had recovered from COVID-19. The collaborating institutions used their own protocols to collect whole blood in K2EDTA tubes. For TCRbeta analysis, collaborators shipped samples in one of three forms: frozen whole blood, isolated PBMCs, or DNA extracted from either of those sample types. The immunoSEQ Assay, a bias-controlled multiplex PCR, was used to amplify TCRbeta CDR3 regions from genomic DNA. On the study's bioinformatics: The number of nucleated cells in each sample was estimated from the amplification of reference gene primers within the assay. Sequence reads were collapsed and filtered to measure the absolute abundance of every unique TCRbeta CDR3 rearrangement. For each sample, productive Simpson clonality was calculated by taking the square root of Simpson's diversity index across productive rearrangements. TCRdb carries this immuneACCESS record with in-frame sequences only. Its versions omit some clonotypes, under half of them owing to an unresolved V gene in the studies checked, with the rest unexplained. The V and J calls and clone size were taken over from that table, and D and trimming were inferred from the DNA. The sample includes fewer than 250,000 clones, with 86% observed a single time. In total, the top ten clones hold around 1.7% of the sample.

Comment on this clone: What antigen it recognizes has not been identified. No base quality information exists; no much larger clone differs at one position.

V lost 4 bases and J lost 3 bases, and the count of bases not matched to a germline gene is 3. Reading from cysteine to phenylalanine, the CDR3 counts 13 amino acids. The sequence is cut down to CDR3 DNA, 39 bases in frame from base 1. In the germline V gene, CDR1 corresponds to MDHEN and CDR2 to SYDVKM. The sequence is built from TRBV28 and TRBJ2-7, and TRBD1 aligns with 7 junction nucleotides. Sequenced sample: peripheral blood. This TCR was sampled from a woman in her sixties who had recovered from COVID-19. The CDR3 protein: CASSWDRDYEQYF. The sequenced DNA is TGTGCCAGCAGTTGGGACAGAGACTACGAGCAGTACTTC.